A single sample is the source of the 32 T cell receptor beta chains below, sequenced in a study of molecular identifiers for immune sequencing clone quantification. TCRdb reprocessed the PCR reads via MiXCR and lists one record per CDR3 protein. Here the sample spans 300,000 to 400,000 distinct CDR3 sequences, about 23% being singletons. The sequencing input was naive CD8+ T cells from blood, with Jurkat cell RNA spiked in. The subset denotes: FACS-sorted CD8+CD4-CCR7+CD45RA+ naive T cells. Receptors originate from a human donor in good health. Some libraries in this study had Jurkat cell RNA spiked in.

This clonotype was picked up many times. The rearrangement joins TRBV4-1 to TRBJ2-3; D gene unclear. Looked up from germline, CDR1 is MGHRA and CDR2 is YSYEKL. Trimming stripped 1 base from V and 3 bases from J, with 11 bases between. The CDR3 loop spans 15 amino acids. CDR3 DNA: TGCGCCAGCAGCCAAGGTGGAGTTTTTACAGATACGCAGTATTTT. Its translation is CASSQGGVFTDTQYF.

The J gene is TRBJ2-5, the V gene TRBV12-3 or TRBV12-4, with 11 bases that match TRBD2. This CDR3 has 16 amino acids. V lost 5 bases to trimming and J lost 9 bases; unmatched junction nucleotides: 14. The CDR3 spells CASSPVIAGGKEPQYF. The DNA for the CDR3 is TGTGCCAGCAGTCCGGTGATAGCGGGGGGGAAGGAGCCCCAGTACTTC.

This clonotype has just a few counts. This CDR3 reads CSVAAANLMAEQYF. The CDR3 region has the DNA TGCAGCGTTGCCGCGGCCAATCTGATGGCCGAGCAGTACTTC. The genes are TRBV29-1 and TRBJ2-7; no firm D call. Germline V lookup: CDR1 SQVTM, CDR2 ANQGSEA. CDR3 size: 14 residues. The V and J ends lost 4 bases and 6 bases respectively, with 19 bases between them.

The chain joins TRBV27 to TRBJ2-7; a weak D match, TRBD2 (6 bases). V dropped 5 bases and J dropped 4 bases, with 18 bases sitting between them. The CDR3 runs 15 residues. Germline CDR1 reads MNHEY; CDR2 reads SMNVEV (reference sequence). The chain's CDR3 is CASSQAWGSGYEQYF. For the CDR3, the DNA is TGTGCCAGCAGTCAAGCCTGGGGAAGCGGGTACGAGCAGTACTTC.

This clonotype came up a few times. The chain carries TRBV30 and TRBJ2-2, with D uncertain. Trimming stripped 1 base from V and 0 bases from J, with 3 bases between. Germline CDR1 GTSNPN, CDR2 SVGIG (reference sequence). CDR3 length: 13 amino acids. The DNA of the CDR3 is TGTGCCTGGAGTGCGGCGAACACCGGGGAGCTGTTTTTT. Protein: CAWSAANTGELFF.

V gene TRBV4-2 combines with J gene TRBJ2-1; D possibly uses TRBD1 or TRBD2 (5 bases each). CDR1 and CDR2 (germline): LGHNA, YNFKEQ. The V end was cut by 0 bases, the J end by 7 bases, with 10 bases between. This CDR3 has 14 residues. CDR3 region: CASSQDRWGNEQFF. The CDR3 region has the DNA TGTGCCAGCAGCCAAGATCGATGGGGGAATGAGCAGTTCTTC.

This clonotype was seen ten or more times. This rearrangement joins TRBV9 to TRBJ2-5, with TRBD1 matching 7 bases. This CDR3 is built from 15 residues. The germline gives CDR1 SGDLS, CDR2 YYNGEE. Trimming at V came to 3 bases and at J to 2 bases, leaving 7 bases not matched to a gene. The CDR3 nucleotides are TGTGCCAGCAGCGCAAGGGGGCTGGAGCAAGAGACCCAGTACTTC. Residues: CASSARGLEQETQYF.

The chain recombines TRBV4-3 with TRBJ2-1; D is possibly TRBD2 (6 bases). V was trimmed by 0 bases and J by 4 bases, leaving 16 bases between them. This CDR3 is 17 amino acids long. Germline loops: CDR1 LGHNA, CDR2 YSLEER. The CDR3: CASSQDFAGSPYNEQFF. CDR3 DNA sequence: TGCGCCAGCAGCCAAGATTTTGCCGGGAGTCCGTACAATGAGCAGTTCTTC.

This clonotype showed up many times. The chain links TRBV20-1 to TRBJ2-3; tentative D call: TRBD2 (6 bases). The germline V gene encodes CDR1 DFQATT and CDR2 SNEGSKA (reference sequence). The V end was cut by 7 bases, the J end by 1 base, with 12 bases between. The CDR3 contains 13 residues. CDR3 sequence reads: CSVTGEGTDTQYF. For the CDR3, the DNA is TGCAGTGTCACGGGAGAGGGCACAGATACGCAGTATTTT.

This clonotype was seen more than once but under ten times. The chain employs TRBV2 and TRBJ2-7, with 7 bases identical to TRBD1. Germline V lookup: CDR1 SNHLY, CDR2 FYNNEI. V was clipped by 6 bases and J by 7 bases; unmatched bases: 12. This CDR3 contains 14 residues. CDR3 residues: CASSHRDSPPEQYF. CDR3 DNA sequence: TGTGCCAGCAGCCACCGGGACAGTCCCCCGGAGCAGTACTTC.

This clonotype was observed a handful of times. The chain recombines TRBV5-6 with TRBJ2-1; D is undetermined. Trimming removed 4 bases at V and 5 bases at J, with 10 bases between. Germline V CDR1 and CDR2: SGHDT, YYEEEE. This CDR3 is 13 amino acids long. The DNA of the CDR3 is TGTGCCAGCAGCCCAATGACGGACAATGAGCAGTTCTTC. This translates into CASSPMTDNEQFF.

This clonotype occurred many times. This chain joins TRBV7-9 and TRBJ1-1; the D is unclear. Germline V gene data show CDR1 as SEHNR and CDR2 as FQNEAQ (reference sequence). V was pared by 6 bases and J by 1 base, with 12 bases between. CDR3 length: 14 residues. CDR3 loop: CASRPFGQNTEAFF. The CDR3 nucleotides are TGTGCCAGCAGGCCCTTTGGTCAGAACACTGAAGCTTTCTTT.

A word on this clonotype: Given a much more abundant clone one base away, this may be a read error. It is likely a read error, because the conserved phenylalanine at the end of the CDR3 is missing. The rearrangement links TRBV20-1 to TRBJ2-5; D not certain. The CDR3 loop spans 13 amino acids. V was shortened by 3 bases and J by 0 bases, with 8 bases between the two germline ends. From germline, CDR1 is DFQATT and CDR2 SNEGSKA (reference sequence). The CDR3 coding sequence is TGCAGTGCTAGTCGGCGGAACCAAGAGACCCAGTACTCC. Protein: CSASRRNQETQYS.

This clonotype was seen repeatedly, ten times or more. The gene calls are TRBV7-8 and TRBJ1-1; 9 nucleotides match TRBD1. The CDR3 spans 15 residues. Germline lookup yields CDR1 SGHVS and CDR2 FQNEAQ. J lost 10 bases, V lost 5 bases, and 14 bases had no gene match. The CDR3: CASSLYTTGGEGAFF. The CDR3 DNA reads as TGTGCCAGCAGCCTTTACACTACAGGGGGCGAAGGAGCTTTCTTT. The whole variable domain, remainder taken from reference TRBV7-8 and TRBJ1-1, is GAGVSQSPRYKVAKRGQDVALRCDPISGHVSLFWYQQALGQGPEFLTYFQNEAQLDKSGLPSDRFFAERPEGSVSTLKIQRTQQEDSAVYLCASSLYTTGGEGAFFGQGTRLTVV.

The rearrangement uses TRBV3-1 and TRBJ2-3, with D hard to call. Trimming shortened V by 0 bases and J by 6 bases, and 22 bases separated the two germline ends. The CDR3 covers 18 residues. Germline-derived CDR1 and CDR2 are LGHDT and YNNKEL (reference sequence). CDR3 bases: TGTGCCAGCAGCCAAGACGCCTGGAGTTGGAGAGGAGCTGATACGCAGTATTTT. This translates into CASSQDAWSWRGADTQYF.

V is TRBV9 and J is TRBJ1-5; tentatively, D is TRBD1 (5 bases). V gave up 5 bases and J gave up 2 bases, with 26 bases separating them. Germline CDR1 and CDR2: SGDLS and YYNGEE. The CDR3 has 19 amino acids. CDR3 residues: CASRTETRGRVLGNQPQHF. In nucleotides, the CDR3 is TGTGCCAGCAGGACCGAGACCCGGGGCAGGGTTTTGGGCAATCAGCCCCAGCATTTT.

V usage is TRBV24-1 and J usage is TRBJ2-1; TRBD2 agrees at 8 bases. J lost 6 bases, V lost 10 bases, and 19 bases had no gene match. Germline CDR1 and CDR2: KGHDR and SFDVKD. The CDR3 extends over 17 amino acids. The CDR3 reads CATRAGHLTSGPNEQFF. CDR3 in DNA: TGTGCCACGAGGGCGGGGCACCTCACTAGCGGCCCCAATGAGCAGTTCTTC.

To note about this clonotype: Since a much larger clone is just one base distant, this may be a read error. The rearrangement uses TRBV29-1 and TRBJ2-7, with D perhaps TRBD1 or TRBD2 (5 bases each). V lost 7 bases, J lost 0 bases, and 10 bases lay in between. The germline CDR1 and CDR2 sequences are SQVTM and ANQGSEA. The CDR3 is 12 residues long. The CDR3 DNA sequence: TGCAGCGCCCGGGGCAGCTCCTACGAGCAGTACTTC. It specifies CSARGSSYEQYF.

About this clonotype: This sequence may be a read error, since a much larger clone differs from it by one base. J is TRBJ2-3 and V is TRBV28; 8 bases are shared with TRBD2. Germline CDR1 and CDR2: MDHEN and SYDVKM. The CDR3 runs to 16 residues. CDR3 region: CASSFRGGRGTATQYF. CDR3 DNA sequence: TGTGCCAGCAGTTTCCGGGGGGGGCGCGGCACAGCTACGCAGTATTTT.

This clonotype has more than one count but fewer than ten. The junction shows a germline mismatch at one end, possibly a read error. The V gene is TRBV5-1, the J gene TRBJ2-1; unclear D gene. Germline V gene sequence: CDR1 SGHRS, CDR2 YFSETQ. The CDR3 length is 15 residues. The CDR3 DNA is TGCGTCAGCAGCTTGGCTAGTGGGGTGTTGAATGAGCAGTTCTTC. It translates to CVSSLASGVLNEQFF.

In regard to this clonotype: A much larger clone lies one base from this, so it may be a read error. The chain carries TRBV5-6 and TRBJ2-3; D possibly corresponds to TRBD1 (5 bases). The germline V and J ends were trimmed by 4 bases and 4 bases, with 16 bases remaining between them. Germline V gives CDR1 SGHDT, CDR2 YYEEEE. CDR3 length equals 15 residues. The DNA for the CDR3 is TGTGCCAGCAGCCATAGATACAGGAGCCCAGATACGCAGTATTTT. Translating gives CASSHRYRSPDTQYF.

The CDR3 here is CASSLEGQGWTGELFF. Written as DNA, the CDR3 is TGTGCCAGCAGCTTAGAGGGACAGGGGTGGACCGGGGAGCTGTTTTTT. The rearrangement links TRBV7-8 to TRBJ2-2; 10 bases map to TRBD1. Germline V lookup: CDR1 SGHVS, CDR2 FQNEAQ. The CDR3 length is 16 residues. The V segment lost 1 base and the J segment 5 bases; nucleotides outside the gene matches: 4.

Of note for this clonotype: Its ends do not fully match the called genes, so a read error is possible. The chain employs TRBV27 and TRBJ2-7, with TRBD2 identical over 8 bases. Germline lookup yields CDR1 MNHEY and CDR2 SMNVEV (reference sequence). This CDR3 has 14 amino acids. As DNA, the CDR3 is TGTGCCAGCAGGTTATCGGGGGGGCTCGACGAGCAGTACTTC. Protein: CASRLSGGLDEQYF.

Note on this clonotype: A single base separates this from a much larger clone, so it may be a read error. This chain connects TRBV20-1 to TRBJ2-7, with a tentative D call TRBD1 (6 bases). V was shortened by 8 bases and J by 6 bases, with 20 bases between the two germline ends. The CDR3 spans 13 residues. Germline V gene lookup returns CDR1 DFQATT and CDR2 SNEGSKA (reference sequence). The CDR3 sequence: CSTLNRDTIEQYF. In nucleotides, the CDR3 is TGCAGTACACTTAACCGGGACACTATCGAGCAGTACTTC.

This clonotype was seen a handful of times. V is TRBV9 and J is TRBJ1-3; D call uncertain. Germline CDR1 and CDR2: SGDLS and YYNGEE. The V end was cut by 0 bases, the J end by 0 bases, with 1 base between. This CDR3 contains 13 residues. DNA of the CDR3: TGTGCCAGCAGCGTAGGCTCTGGAAACACCATATATTTT. The encoded protein is CASSVGSGNTIYF.

About this clonotype itself: A much more abundant neighbour one base away suggests this may be a read error. The chain employs TRBV6-6 and TRBJ2-7, with a tentative D call TRBD1 (6 bases). Trimming pared 6 bases from V and 4 bases from J, leaving 13 bases between. The CDR3 is made up of 13 amino acids. Germline-derived CDR1 and CDR2 are MNHNY and SVGAGI (reference sequence). The CDR3 nucleotides read TGTGCCAGCAGAACAGGGCAGGGGTACGAGCAGTACTTC. Encoded protein: CASRTGQGYEQYF.

This clonotype was seen a handful of times. The chain has TRBV5-1 and TRBJ2-2; TRBD1 might be the D (5 bases). V was clipped by 4 bases and J by 6 bases, with 13 bases between them. The V gene's germline CDR1 is SGHRS and CDR2 YFSETQ. The CDR3 has 14 residues. As DNA, the CDR3 is TGCGCCAGCAGCCCATCAGGGTTGGCCGGGGAGCTGTTTTTT. Translating gives CASSPSGLAGELFF. The full variable domain, completed using reference TRBV5-1 and TRBJ2-2, is KAGVTQTPRYLIKTRGQQVTLSCSPISGHRSVSWYQQTPGQGLQFLFEYFSETQRNKGNFPGRFSGRQFSNSRSEMNVSTLELGDSALYLCASSPSGLAGELFFGEGSRLTVL.

The gene calls are TRBV4-1 and TRBJ2-5; tentative D call: TRBD1 (5 bases). This CDR3 region has 15 residues. V lost 0 bases, J lost 4 bases, and 12 bases lay in between. Germline V lookup: CDR1 MGHRA, CDR2 YSYEKL. The CDR3 loop reads CASSQETQGRETQYF. The CDR3, as DNA: TGCGCCAGCAGCCAAGAGACCCAGGGTAGAGAGACCCAGTACTTC.

With regard to this clonotype: One end of the junction fails to match germline, which may point to a read error. V and J are TRBV4-1 and TRBJ1-3; D unresolved. Germline CDR1 MGHRA, CDR2 YSYEKL. The CDR3 is 15 amino acids. CDR3 sequence (DNA): TGCGCCAGCAGCCAAGGGATGGTCTCTGGAAACACCATGTATTTT. Translated: CASSQGMVSGNTMYF.

This clonotype was counted many times. J is TRBJ2-7 and V is TRBV28; D is perhaps TRBD2 (5 bases). V dropped 6 bases and J dropped 13 bases, with 16 bases sitting between them. CDR3 length equals 11 residues. The germline V gene has CDR1 MDHEN and CDR2 SYDVKM. The CDR3 spells CASSPSGNPYF. The CDR3, as DNA: TGTGCCAGCAGCCCCTCGGGGAATCCTTACTTC.

In this sample, this clonotype turned up many times. V gene TRBV7-3 combines with J gene TRBJ2-2; no clear D. There are 13 residues in the CDR3. The germline V and J ends were trimmed by 1 base and 4 bases, with 4 bases remaining between them. CDR1 is SGHTA and CDR2 is FQGTGA in the germline V gene. CDR3 bases: TGTGCCAGCAGCTTAAGCGGCACCGGGGAGCTGTTTTTT. Protein: CASSLSGTGELFF. The full variable domain, rest sourced from reference TRBV7-3 and TRBJ2-2, is GAGVSQTPSNKVTEKGKYVELRCDPISGHTALYWYRQSLGQGPEFLIYFQGTGAADDSGLPNDRFFAVRPEGSVSTLKIQRTERGDSAVYLCASSLSGTGELFFGEGSRLTVL.

This clonotype turned up a few times. One end of the junction fails to match germline, which may point to a read error. The V and J genes are TRBV2 and TRBJ2-7; 9 bases match TRBD2. The germline gives CDR1 SNHLY, CDR2 FYNNEI. CDR3 length: 11 residues. The CDR3 region has the DNA TGTGCCTGCAGGACTAGCGAGTACGACCTCTTC. Translation: CACRTSEYDLF.